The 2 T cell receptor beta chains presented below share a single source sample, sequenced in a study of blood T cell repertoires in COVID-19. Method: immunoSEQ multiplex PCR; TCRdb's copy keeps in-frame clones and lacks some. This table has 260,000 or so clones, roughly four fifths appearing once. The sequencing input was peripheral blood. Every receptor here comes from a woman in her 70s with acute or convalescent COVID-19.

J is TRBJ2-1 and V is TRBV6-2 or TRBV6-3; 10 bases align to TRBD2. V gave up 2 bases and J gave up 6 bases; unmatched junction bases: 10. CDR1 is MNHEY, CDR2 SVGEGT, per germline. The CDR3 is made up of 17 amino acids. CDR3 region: CASSYGLTSGAINEQFF. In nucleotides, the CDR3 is TGTGCCAGCAGTTACGGACTAACTAGCGGGGCAATCAATGAGCAGTTCTTC.

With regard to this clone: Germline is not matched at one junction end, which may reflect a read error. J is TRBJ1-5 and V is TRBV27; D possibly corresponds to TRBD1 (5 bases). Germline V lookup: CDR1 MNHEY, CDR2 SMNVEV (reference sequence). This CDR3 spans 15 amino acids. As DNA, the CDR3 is TGTGCCAGCAGTCTATCCTCAGGGTTGGTTCAGCCCCAGCATTTT. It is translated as CASSLSSGLVQPQHF.